This TCR beta chain was captured in a study of blood T cell repertoires in COVID-19. As for the study in general: Nucleic acid was either cDNA or gDNA, and it came from T cells, B-cell-depleted T cells, or PBMCs.

Everyone who took part was roughly 18 to 89 years old, and they came from about two dozen US areas. This CDR3 has 14 residues. Trimming cost V 6 bases and J 5 bases, with 16 bases left between them. CDR1 and CDR2 from the germline V gene are LGHDT and YNNKEL (reference sequence). Sequencing used immunoSEQ multiplex PCR; TCRdb keeps in-frame clones, though not all of them. In the table there are 330,000 or so clones, around 87% of which are singletons. The sequencing sample was made of PBMCs or T cells enriched from blood (not recorded which). The V and J genes are TRBV3-1 (or the pseudogene TRBV3-2) and TRBJ1-2, with D maybe TRBD1 (6 bases). This receptor was obtained from a middle-aged man in a cohort exposed to, infected with or recovered from COVID-19 (not recorded which). For the CDR3, the DNA is TGTGCCAGCAGTCATACCTCAGGGGCTTATGGCTACACCTTC. It encodes CASSHTSGAYGYTF.